The present entry profiles one T cell receptor beta chain with its context. What it binds is unknown. PCR amplification relied on 60 Vbeta primers (plus 13 Jbeta primers). Method: immunoSEQ multiplex PCR; TCRdb's copy keeps in-frame clones and lacks some. The sample lists about 130,000 clones, about 84% occurring once. This entry belongs to a study of cytomegalovirus exposure and HLA in healthy donors. Trimming at V came to 1 base and at J to 5 bases, leaving 4 bases not matched to a gene. Germline CDR1 LNHNV, CDR2 YYDKDF (reference sequence). The CDR3 has 14 amino acids. Regarding the study as a whole: For presence/absence analyses, sequencing depth was assumed to be roughly uniform across donors. The study dropped some indistinguishable V segments, TRBV6-2 and TRBV6-3 among them. Common viral pathogens seemed, in a later analysis, to connect with several of the most significant clusters.

The chain employs TRBV15 and TRBJ2-7, with 8 bases identical to TRBD1. The sequencing sample was made of PBMCs. The origin of this receptor is a man aged 35-49 years in good health and CMV-seronegative. The CDR3: CATSRGTTGDEQYF. The DNA of the CDR3 is TGTGCCACCAGCAGAGGAACGACAGGGGACGAGCAGTACTTC.